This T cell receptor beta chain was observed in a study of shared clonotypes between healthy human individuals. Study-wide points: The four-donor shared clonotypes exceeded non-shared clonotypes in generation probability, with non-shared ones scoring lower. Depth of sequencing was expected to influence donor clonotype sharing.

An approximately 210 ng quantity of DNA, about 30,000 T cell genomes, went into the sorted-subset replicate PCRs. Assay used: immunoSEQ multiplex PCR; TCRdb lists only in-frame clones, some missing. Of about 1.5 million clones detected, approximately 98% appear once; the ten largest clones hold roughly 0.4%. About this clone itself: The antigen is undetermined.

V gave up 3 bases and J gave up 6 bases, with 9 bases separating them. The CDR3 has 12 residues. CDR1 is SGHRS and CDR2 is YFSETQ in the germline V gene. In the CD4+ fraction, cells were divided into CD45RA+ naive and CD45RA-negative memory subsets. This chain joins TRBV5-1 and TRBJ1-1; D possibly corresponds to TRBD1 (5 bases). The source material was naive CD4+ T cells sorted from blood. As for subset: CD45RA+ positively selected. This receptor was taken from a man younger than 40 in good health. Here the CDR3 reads CASSYQGAEAFF. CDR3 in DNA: TGCGCCAGCAGCTACCAGGGCGCTGAAGCTTTCTTT.